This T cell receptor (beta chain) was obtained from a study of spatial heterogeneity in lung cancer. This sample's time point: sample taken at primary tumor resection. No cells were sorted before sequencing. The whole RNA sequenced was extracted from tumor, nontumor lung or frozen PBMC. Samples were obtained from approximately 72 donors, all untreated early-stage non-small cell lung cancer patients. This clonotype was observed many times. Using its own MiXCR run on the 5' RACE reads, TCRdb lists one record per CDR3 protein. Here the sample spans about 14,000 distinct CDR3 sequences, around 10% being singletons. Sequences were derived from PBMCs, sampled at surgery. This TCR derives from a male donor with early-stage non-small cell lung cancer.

CDR3 coding DNA: TGTGCCAGCGTAGTCGGGCAGGGGGCCTTAGAGACCCAGTACTTC. It is translated as CASVVGQGALETQYF. V usage is TRBV25-1 and J usage is TRBJ2-5, with 8 bases matching TRBD1. V was clipped by 8 bases and J by 4 bases; unmatched bases: 12. The CDR3 is 15 residues long. Germline values: CDR1 MGHDK, CDR2 SYGVNS.